The sequence of this TCR beta chain was determined in a study of T cell responses to AZD1222 COVID-19 vaccine. Overall study findings and caveats: Rises in breadth and depth of Spike-specific TCRs came after two AZD1222 doses. Most donors were white British, females outnumbered males, and clonal diversity was possibly underestimated. Reportedly, close to half of spike-specific TCRs are directed against unmutated variant regions.

The method was immunoSEQ multiplex PCR; TCRdb's version includes in-frame clones alone and lacks a portion of them. The sample consists of roughly 150,000 clones, approximately 91% of them appearing once. CDR1 is SNHLY, CDR2 FYNNEI, per germline. The CDR3 totals 19 residues. The junction had 20 bases not matched to a gene; V was cut back by 5 bases and J by 2 bases. In regard to this clone: As yet, its antigen is unknown.

The receptor's source is an adult who received the AZD1222 COVID-19 vaccine. The specimen comprised peripheral blood, sampled 28 days after the second AZD1222 dose. The rearrangement uses TRBV2 and TRBJ2-5; 7 bases are shared with TRBD2. The CDR3 DNA follows: TGTGCCAGCAGTCTCAGCCCGGGACTAATTGGGTACGAGCAAGAGACCCAGTACTTC. This gives the protein CASSLSPGLIGYEQETQYF.